This passage covers 11 T cell receptor beta chains from one sample sequenced in a study of blood T cell repertoires in COVID-19. TCRdb's copy holds only in-frame clones and misses some; the assay was immunoSEQ multiplex PCR. Of a few hundred thousand clones listed, around 86% are singletons. Sample: peripheral blood. These receptors were obtained from a woman aged 45 to 65 with COVID-19, enrolled during active disease.

This rearrangement joins TRBV19 to TRBJ2-2; 11 nucleotides match TRBD2. The CDR3 runs 17 residues. V shed 2 bases, J shed 0 bases, and the junction held 2 bases outside the gene matches. In germline, CDR1 is LNHDA, CDR2 SQIVND (reference sequence). The CDR3 protein is CASSIRLAGTNTGELFF. The CDR3 coding sequence is TGTGCCAGTAGTATACGACTAGCGGGGACGAACACCGGGGAGCTGTTTTTT.

V and J are TRBV18 and TRBJ2-3, with 11 bases fitting TRBD1. The CDR3 covers 15 residues. The ends lost 4 bases at V and 1 base at J; junction bases unmatched: 1. From germline, CDR1 is KGHSH and CDR2 LQKENI. Written as DNA, the CDR3 is TGTGCCAGCTCACGGGACAGGGGGGGCACAGATACGCAGTATTTT. It codes for CASSRDRGGTDTQYF.

As regards this clone: Mismatch with germline at one junction end may stem from a read error. The rearrangement joins TRBV2 to TRBJ1-1; possibly TRBD1 for D (6 bases). The length of the CDR3 is 12 residues. In germline, CDR1 is SNHLY, CDR2 FYNNEI. The CDR3 reads CASSPGTTGAFF. The CDR3 bases are TGTGCCAGCAGCCCCGGGACAACTGGAGCTTTCTTT. Filled out from reference TRBV2 and TRBJ1-1, the complete variable domain reads EPEVTQTPSHQVTQMGQEVILRCVPISNHLYFYWYRQILGQKVEFLVSFYNNEISEKSEIFDDQFSVERPDGSNFTLKIRSTKLEDSAMYFCASSPGTTGAFFGQGTRLTVV.

V usage is TRBV24-1 and J usage is TRBJ2-3; TRBD2 agrees at 10 bases. The CDR3 has 14 amino acids. Trimming took 9 bases from V and 2 from J; bases not matched to a gene: 4. From germline, CDR1 is KGHDR and CDR2 SFDVKD. CDR3 in amino acids: CATSLAGPTDTQYF. The DNA of the CDR3 is TGTGCCACCTCACTAGCGGGGCCCACAGATACGCAGTATTTT.

The V gene is TRBV5-4, the J gene TRBJ2-7; 9 nucleotides agree with TRBD1. The V segment lost 2 bases and the J segment 3 bases; nucleotides outside the gene matches: 6. The length of the CDR3 is 15 residues. Germline CDR1 reads SGHNT; CDR2 reads YYREEE (reference sequence). The CDR3 here is CASSFSGTGRYEQYF. The CDR3, as DNA: TGTGCCAGCAGCTTCTCCGGGACAGGGCGCTACGAGCAGTACTTC. The full variable domain, completed using reference TRBV5-4 and TRBJ2-7, is ETGVTQSPTHLIKTRGQQVTLRCSSQSGHNTVSWYQQALGQGPQFIFQYYREEENGRGNFPPRFSGLQFPNYSSELNVNALELDDSALYLCASSFSGTGRYEQYFGPGTRLTVT.

The gene calls are TRBV2 and TRBJ2-3, with 7 bases fitting TRBD2. Germline trimming cut 6 bases from V and 3 bases from J; bases unmatched to any gene: 0. CDR3 size: 12 residues. Germline V gene sequence: CDR1 SNHLY, CDR2 FYNNEI. The CDR3 spells CASRGGTDTQYF. The CDR3 nucleotides are TGTGCCAGCAGGGGAGGGACAGATACGCAGTATTTT.

This chain links TRBV6-5 with TRBJ1-2, with a weak D call TRBD1 (6 bases). The CDR3 has 12 amino acids. Germline V CDR1 and CDR2: MNHEY, SVGAGI. Trimming took off 8 bases at V and 9 bases at J, with 16 bases between the two ends. The CDR3 sequence: CASSEDRRRYTF. CDR3 coding DNA: TGTGCCAGCTCGGAGGACAGACGTCGCTACACCTTC.

A single count supports this clone. V and J are TRBV4-1 and TRBJ1-4; D remains unclear. The germline V and J ends were trimmed by 0 bases and 8 bases, with 13 bases remaining between them. This CDR3 comprises 15 residues. From germline, CDR1 is MGHRA and CDR2 YSYEKL. The CDR3 spells CASSQDQVFQEKLFF. The CDR3 DNA sequence: TGCGCCAGCAGCCAAGATCAGGTTTTTCAGGAAAAACTGTTTTTT.

The gene calls are TRBV10-2 and TRBJ2-7; 11 bases agree with TRBD1. Germline CDR1 and CDR2: WSHSY and SAAADI. With V trimmed by 2 bases and J by 6 bases, 9 bases remained unmatched. The CDR3 runs 16 residues. CDR3 in amino acids: CASSERRGTGGLEQYV. The CDR3 DNA follows: TGCGCCAGCAGTGAGAGGAGAGGGACAGGGGGGCTCGAGCAGTACGTC.

This clone was seen more than once but under ten times. CDR3 amino acids: CSVVVSGGGGEQFF. In DNA form, the CDR3 reads TGCAGCGTGGTCGTTTCAGGGGGAGGAGGGGAGCAGTTCTTC. The chain uses TRBV29-1 and TRBJ2-1; D perhaps matches TRBD1 (7 bases). The V gene's germline CDR1 is SQVTM and CDR2 ANQGSEA. This CDR3 is 14 amino acids long. V was pared by 6 bases and J by 10 bases, with 22 bases between.

V and J are TRBV3-1 (or the pseudogene TRBV3-2) and TRBJ2-2; D not resolved. V was trimmed by 4 bases and J by 3 bases, leaving 9 bases between them. CDR1 is LGHDT, CDR2 YNNKEL, per germline (reference sequence). This CDR3 is built from 14 residues. The CDR3 loop reads CASSLDLDTGELFF. CDR3 nucleotides: TGTGCCAGCAGCCTAGATCTCGACACCGGGGAGCTGTTTTTT.